These 5 T cell receptor beta chains came from one sample sequenced in a study of neoadjuvant anti-PD-1 for oral cavity cancer. The table came from immunoSEQ multiplex PCR; TCRdb's copy has only in-frame clones and leaves some out. The table has 65,000 to 95,000 clones, 84% seen once. The sample consisted of PBMCs, taken before nivolumab (anti-PD-1) treatment. The receptors here all came from a person aged 35 to 85 with oral cavity squamous cell carcinoma.

The chain has TRBV19 and TRBJ1-5; 7 positions match TRBD1. Unmatched junction bases numbered 5, after V lost 5 bases and J lost 7 bases. This CDR3 comprises 13 residues. In germline, CDR1 is LNHDA, CDR2 SQIVND (reference sequence). In DNA form, the CDR3 reads TGTGCCAGTAGTGAGGGGGCCCGGCAGCCCCAGCATTTT. It encodes CASSEGARQPQHF.

The V and J genes are TRBV7-9 and TRBJ2-7, with 7 bases identical to TRBD2. CDR1 and CDR2 (germline): SEHNR, FQNEAQ (reference sequence). This CDR3 is 12 amino acids long. Trimming at V came to 3 bases and at J to 4 bases, leaving 0 bases not matched to a gene. CDR3 bases: TGTGCCAGCAGCTTTAGCGGGTACGAGCAGTACTTC. Amino acids: CASSFSGYEQYF.

The chain links TRBV6-5 to TRBJ2-7; 10 bases match TRBD2. Germline trimming cut 0 bases from V and 0 bases from J; bases unmatched to any gene: 2. Germline CDR1 and CDR2: MNHEY and SVGAGI. The CDR3 totals 16 residues. DNA for the CDR3: TGTGCCAGCAGTTACTCTCCTAGCGGGGGCTCCTACGAGCAGTACTTC. Its translation is CASSYSPSGGSYEQYF.

This chain joins TRBV15 and TRBJ2-2; D may correspond to TRBD1 or TRBD2 (7 bases each). Germline V gene lookup returns CDR1 LNHNV and CDR2 YYDKDF (reference sequence). This CDR3 is 14 amino acids long. With 6 bases removed from V and 5 bases from J, the gap between germline ends came to 13 bases. In DNA, the CDR3 is TGTGCCACCAGGGGAGGGGGCGAGACCGGGGAGCTGTTTTTT. It specifies CATRGGGETGELFF.

The V gene is TRBV10-1, the J gene TRBJ2-7, with TRBD1 matching 8 bases. Per the germline V gene, CDR1 is WNHNN and CDR2 is SYGVQD (reference sequence). The V segment lost 3 bases and the J segment 3 bases; nucleotides outside the gene matches: 4. The CDR3 spans 14 residues. In nucleotides, the CDR3 is TGCGCCAGCAGTGATCACAGGGGGAACTACGAGCAGTACTTC. Translated, it gives CASSDHRGNYEQYF.